This TCR beta chain was captured by sequencing in a study of T cell repertoires in cytomegalovirus infection. Study-wide context: CMV infection and matching HLA type were both indicated by public TCR beta signatures.

Findings and limits, study-wide: Cumulative public TCR beta family frequency identified carriers of CMV plus the relevant HLA. Dominating the ex vivo response were TCR beta clonotypes that were CMV-specific and HLA-C-restricted.

In this sample, this clonotype turned up many times. Its antigen remains unidentified. TCRdb fed the reads into MiXCR, producing one record per CDR3 protein. The sample consists of around 180,000 distinct CDR3 sequences, roughly 20% of them appearing once. Between the trimmed V and J ends, which lost 6 bases and 1 base, there was a span of 10 bases. The CDR3 runs to 14 residues. Germline assignment: CDR1 SGHVS and CDR2 FQNEAQ. The source is a human donor in good health (CMV status not recorded). Some clones in this sample may be carry-over from other donors' samples. Sequencing was done on a sample of PBMCs. The V and J genes are TRBV7-8 and TRBJ1-3; D gene uncertain. Written as DNA, the CDR3 is TGTGCCAGCAGTTTTACAGATTCTGGAAACACCATATATTTT. This sequence encodes CASSFTDSGNTIYF.